The TCR beta chain under discussion was sequenced for a study of blood T cell repertoires in COVID-19 (dated by TCRdb to the early 2020s). Notes on the research overall: Collaborator samples came from the United States, Italy and Spain and covered acute and convalescent phases of COVID-19. Subjects who had been exposed to COVID-19, were actively infected with it, or had recovered from it provided the deeply sampled blood TCRbeta repertoires that made up the dataset. The samples were drawn from two sources: the first 160 participants of the ongoing ImmuneRACE study, and 1,254 subjects contributed by 6 global collaborators. The material from the prospective study consisted of cDNA or gDNA derived from T cells, B-cell-depleted T cells, or PBMCs. The repertoires were released in a freely available public database meant as a resource for research on the immune response to SARS-CoV-2. Nearly every sample came with metadata listing a de-identified subject ID, COVID-19 status, age in years and sex. Where available, HLA class I and class II types were obtained from metadata supplied by the sample provider rather than from assay-based typing.

Comments on this clone: The clone's antigen remains unknown. No qualities accompany the bases; no much larger clone lies one base away.

The investigation overall reported the following: The amount of clinical and demographic metadata varied by source and participant and was provided uncurated.

The collaborating institutions used their own protocols to collect whole blood in K2EDTA tubes. For TCRbeta analysis, collaborators shipped samples in one of three forms: frozen whole blood, isolated PBMCs, or DNA extracted from either of those sample types. The CDR3 numbers 19 residues from cysteine through phenylalanine. The CDR3 DNA has 57 bases and is translated from base 1. CDR1 LNHDA and CDR2 SQIVND were looked up in the germline V gene (reference sequence). Trimmed from V: 3 bases; trimmed from J: 0 bases; junction bases lacking a gene match: 9. TCRbeta CDR3 regions were amplified from genomic DNA by means of the immunoSEQ Assay, a bias-controlled multiplex PCR. The authors processed their data as follows. Within the assay, amplification of reference gene primers was used to estimate how many nucleated cells each sample contained. To quantify the absolute abundance of each unique TCRbeta CDR3 rearrangement, sequence reads were collapsed and filtered. For each sample, productive Simpson clonality was calculated by taking the square root of Simpson's diversity index across productive rearrangements. As stored in TCRdb, this immuneACCESS dataset retains in-frame rearrangements with V and J assigned. A fraction of the clones does not appear; measured against another copy, unresolved V genes explain less than half of the discrepancy, and the remainder lacks a known reason. That table furnishes V, J and clone size, whereas the DNA furnished D and trimming. Across this sample there are 200,000 to 250,000 clones, with approximately 82% seen only once. The ten largest clones take up around 3.5% of the sample.

This sequence originates from a woman of 80 years or more with acute or convalescent COVID-19. The sequence is built from TRBV19 and TRBJ2-1; 12 bases in the middle match TRBD2. Input material: peripheral blood. The CDR3 protein sequence reads: CASSILGTSGFSSYNEQFF. The sequenced DNA is TGTGCCAGTAGTATCTTAGGGACTAGCGGGTTCAGCTCCTACAATGAGCAGTTCTTC.